This T cell receptor beta chain was identified during a study of beta chain features in type 1 diabetes. Study overall: Sorted cells from all samples, numbering 95 million to 140 million, were examined.

Overall study findings and caveats: Diminished insertions and augmented deletions at VDJ junctions characterized type 1 diabetes patients. Possible PCR preference for shorter templates applied equally to patients and controls. Type 1 diabetes patients had moderately but significantly shorter TCRB CDR3s in all four CD4+ subsets.

The sequenced template was cDNA made from the entire isolated RNA. TCRdb's copy holds only in-frame clones and misses some; the assay was immunoSEQ multiplex PCR. The data show under 200,000 clones, with about a tenth seen just once and 0.5% held by the top ten. Worth noting for this clone: No antigen is known for it.

The CDR3 is 14 amino acids. Trimming cost V 4 bases and J 3 bases, with 9 bases left between them. The germline V gene encodes CDR1 LGHNA and CDR2 YNFKEQ. The V call is TRBV4-2, the J call TRBJ1-4; D might be TRBD1 (5 bases). This TCR was recovered from a man between 25 and 39 years old with type 1 diabetes. Sequencing was done on a sample of central memory CD4+ T cells from blood. CDR3 amino acids: CASSPGGSNEKLFF. CDR3 in DNA: TGTGCCAGCAGCCCGGGGGGTTCTAATGAAAAACTGTTTTTT.